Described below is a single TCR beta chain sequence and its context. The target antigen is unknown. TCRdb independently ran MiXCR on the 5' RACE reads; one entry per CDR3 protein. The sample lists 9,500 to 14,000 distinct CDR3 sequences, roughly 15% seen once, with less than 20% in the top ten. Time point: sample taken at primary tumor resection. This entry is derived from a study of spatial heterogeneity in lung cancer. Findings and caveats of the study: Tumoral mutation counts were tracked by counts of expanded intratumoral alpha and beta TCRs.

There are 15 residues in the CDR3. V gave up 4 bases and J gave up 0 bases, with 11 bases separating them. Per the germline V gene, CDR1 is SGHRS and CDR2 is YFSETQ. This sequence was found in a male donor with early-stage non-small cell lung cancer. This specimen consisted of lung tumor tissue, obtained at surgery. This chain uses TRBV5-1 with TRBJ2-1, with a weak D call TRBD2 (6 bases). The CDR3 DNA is TGCGCCAGCAGCGGAGGGACGGGCTCCTACAATGAGCAGTTCTTC. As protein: CASSGGTGSYNEQFF.